The next 16 T cell receptor beta chains were all read from a single sample in a study of blood T cell repertoires in COVID-19. The method was immunoSEQ multiplex PCR; TCRdb's version includes in-frame clones alone and lacks a portion of them. The sample yields about 59,000 clones, around 79% seen once. Input material: peripheral blood. The receptors were sampled from a man aged 55 to 69 with acute or convalescent COVID-19.

V and J are TRBV7-2 and TRBJ2-3, with D unresolved. V lost 4 bases and J lost 4, with 6 bases in between. The CDR3 is 12 amino acids. The germline CDR1 and CDR2 sequences are SGHTA and FQGNSA. The CDR3 DNA sequence: TGTGCCAGCAGCTCAAGCTCAGATACGCAGTATTTT. It is translated as CASSSSSDTQYF. The full variable domain, with the rest looked up from reference TRBV7-2 and TRBJ2-3, is GAGVSQSPSNKVTEKGKDVELRCDPISGHTALYWYRQSLGQGLEFLIYFQGNSAPDKSGLPSDRFSAERTGGSVSTLTIQRTQQEDSAVYLCASSSSSDTQYFGPGTRLTVL.

V and J are TRBV2 and TRBJ2-1; D remains ambiguous. In germline, CDR1 is SNHLY, CDR2 FYNNEI. The CDR3 totals 11 residues. Between the trimmed V and J ends, which lost 5 bases and 10 bases, there was a span of 9 bases. This chain's CDR3 is CASSRPGEQFF. The CDR3 DNA reads TGTGCCAGCAGTCGACCCGGGGAGCAGTTCTTC.

This chain links TRBV7-3 with TRBJ2-5, with 8 bases fitting TRBD1. V lost 2 bases and J lost 7; bases outside the gene matches: 6. This CDR3 contains 14 residues. CDR1 SGHTA and CDR2 FQGTGA come from the germline V gene. The CDR3 nucleotides read TGTGCCAGCAGCTTAGTCGGACAGGGAGGGACCCAGTACTTC. It yields the protein CASSLVGQGGTQYF.

This clone was seen more than once but under ten times. The chain couples TRBV5-1 to TRBJ2-1; TRBD2 is a possible D gene (6 bases). This CDR3 has 15 residues. The germline CDR1 and CDR2 sequences are SGHRS and YFSETQ. Trimming removed 3 bases from V and 0 bases from J, with 10 bases in between. The CDR3 DNA reads TGCGCCAGCAGCTGGGAGGCAAGCTCCTACAATGAGCAGTTCTTC. It translates to CASSWEASSYNEQFF.

This clone was detected once. V usage is TRBV5-1 and J usage is TRBJ2-1, with 9 bases lining up with TRBD2. The CDR3 runs to 20 residues. The V and J ends lost 4 bases and 2 bases, in that order; junction bases with no gene match: 19. Per the germline V gene, CDR1 is SGHRS and CDR2 is YFSETQ. The CDR3 nucleotides read TGCGCCAGCAGCCTGACAGGGAGGGGAGAGACTAGCGGAACCTACAATGAGCAGTTCTTC. Encoded protein: CASSLTGRGETSGTYNEQFF.

The rearrangement joins TRBV5-1 to TRBJ2-1, with 12 bases lining up with TRBD2. Losses at the gene ends were 6 bases for V and 3 bases for J; bases not matched to a gene: 1. The germline V gene has CDR1 SGHRS and CDR2 YFSETQ. The CDR3 runs to 14 residues. CDR3 amino acids: CASTLAGGYNEQFF. The CDR3 DNA is TGCGCCAGCACACTAGCGGGAGGCTACAATGAGCAGTTCTTC.

The chain joins TRBV5-1 to TRBJ1-1; D is undetermined. V gave up 2 bases and J gave up 2 bases, with 13 bases separating them. The CDR3 contains 15 residues. Germline V CDR1 and CDR2: SGHRS, YFSETQ. DNA for the CDR3: TGCGCCAGCAGCTTTTCTTTGGGCACCAACACTGAAGCTTTCTTT. Translated, it gives CASSFSLGTNTEAFF. Based on the CDR3 plus reference TRBV5-1 and TRBJ1-1, the full variable domain is KAGVTQTPRYLIKTRGQQVTLSCSPISGHRSVSWYQQTPGQGLQFLFEYFSETQRNKGNFPGRFSGRQFSNSRSEMNVSTLELGDSALYLCASSFSLGTNTEAFFGQGTRLTVV.

This clone came up a few times. The chain joins TRBV3-1 (or the pseudogene TRBV3-2) to TRBJ2-1; 8 bases match TRBD2. This CDR3 has 20 residues. J was trimmed by 2 bases and V by 3 bases; bases with no gene match: 18. Germline V gives CDR1 LGHDT, CDR2 YNNKEL (reference sequence). CDR3 residues: CASSQRTESFSGKPYNEQFF. CDR3 nucleotide sequence: TGTGCCAGCAGCCAGCGGACGGAGAGCTTTAGCGGGAAACCCTACAATGAGCAGTTCTTC.

This clone has only a few counts. This chain uses TRBV2 with TRBJ1-3; D is ambiguous. This CDR3 contains 12 residues. Trimming left V 10 bases short and J 11 bases short, with 18 bases between. CDR1 and CDR2 (germline): SNHLY, FYNNEI. CDR3 in amino acids: CATTSGIPSIYF. The CDR3 DNA follows: TGTGCCACCACATCGGGGATCCCCTCCATATATTTT.

This clone has just one count. V is TRBV28 and J is TRBJ1-6, with a possible D match to TRBD1 (6 bases). The ends were cut back, 5 bases at V and 8 bases at J, with 13 bases in the middle. Germline CDR1 and CDR2: MDHEN and SYDVKM. The CDR3 has 14 amino acids. This chain's CDR3 is CASSGGGTYSPLHF. DNA for the CDR3: TGTGCCAGCAGTGGGGGGGGGACATATTCACCCCTCCACTTT.

The chain employs TRBV11-3 and TRBJ2-3; D possibly corresponds to TRBD2 (6 bases). The germline V gene encodes CDR1 SGHNT and CDR2 YENEEA. V lost 5 bases to trimming and J lost 0 bases, with 15 bases between them. There are 16 residues in the CDR3. CDR3 residues: CASSRGLETSTDTQYF. CDR3 coding DNA: TGTGCCAGCAGCCGGGGGTTGGAGACTAGCACAGATACGCAGTATTTT. The entire variable domain, with the rest obtained from reference TRBV11-3 and TRBJ2-3, is as follows: EAGVVQSPRYKIIEKKQPVAFWCNPISGHNTLYWYLQNLGQGPELLIRYENEEAVDDSQLPKDRFSAERLKGVDSTLKIQPAELGDSAVYLCASSRGLETSTDTQYFGPGTRLTVL.

The chain employs TRBV21-1 and TRBJ1-5; the table's D call, TRBD1, has no DNA check behind it. TRBV21-1 is a pseudogene. This CDR3 has 14 residues. The CDR3 here is CASSSGTGEQPQHF. In nucleotides, the CDR3 is TGTGCCAGCAGCAGCGGTACAGGGGAACAGCCCCAGCATTTT.

This chain links TRBV5-1 with TRBJ1-1; 8 bases line up with TRBD1. Trimming took 5 bases from V and 5 from J; bases not matched to a gene: 5. Germline V gene sequence: CDR1 SGHRS, CDR2 YFSETQ. The CDR3 is made up of 13 amino acids. The CDR3 loop reads CASRTGVGTEAFF. CDR3 sequence (DNA): TGCGCCAGCAGGACAGGGGTTGGAACTGAAGCTTTCTTT.

The chain uses TRBV4-2 and TRBJ2-1; 11 nucleotides line up with TRBD2. The CDR3 extends over 17 amino acids. CDR1 and CDR2 from the germline V gene are LGHNA and YNFKEQ. V lost 4 bases, J lost 8 bases, and 13 bases stayed unmatched. CDR3 in amino acids: CASSLERDSGRVDEQFF. The CDR3 bases are TGTGCCAGCAGCCTTGAGAGGGATAGCGGGAGGGTAGATGAGCAGTTCTTC.

This chain joins TRBV3-1 (or the pseudogene TRBV3-2) and TRBJ1-2; a weak D match, TRBD1 (6 bases). The V end lost 0 bases, the J end lost 2 bases, and 16 bases lay between the germline ends. The length of the CDR3 is 17 residues. Germline values: CDR1 LGHDT, CDR2 YNNKEL (reference sequence). CDR3 coding DNA: TGTGCCAGCAGCCAAGATAGGTTGGGGACAAACAACTATGGCTACACCTTC. It specifies CASSQDRLGTNNYGYTF.

This sequence joins TRBV7-9 and TRBJ2-7; a weak D match, TRBD1 (6 bases). CDR1 and CDR2 (germline): SEHNR, FQNEAQ (reference sequence). V lost 4 bases and J 4 bases, leaving 11 bases between the germline ends. CDR3 length: 13 amino acids. CDR3 sequence reads: CASSSWGLYEQYF. The CDR3, as DNA: TGTGCCAGCAGCTCCTGGGGGCTATACGAGCAGTACTTC.